This T cell receptor (beta chain) was retrieved from a study of Graves' ophthalmopathy and Graves' hyperthyroidism (dated by TCRdb to the late 2010s). Study-wide context: Peripheral blood was collected at initial diagnosis, prior to any treatment. After sampling, hyperthyroidism patients received methimazole starting at 30 mg daily, and ophthalmopathy patients received high-dose intravenous methylprednisolone. To explore V-J signatures that distinguish ophthalmopathy from hyperthyroidism, a discovery set of 100 patients was enrolled, made up of over 40 with ophthalmopathy and some 56 with stable hyperthyroidism. In total, 135 blood samples were TCR-sequenced: some 43 ophthalmopathy, some 80 hyperthyroidism and some 17 hyperthyroidism-to-ophthalmopathy patients. For independent validation, a separate cohort was made up of approximately 19 hyperthyroidism patients plus 17 patients who later progressed from hyperthyroidism to ophthalmopathy. To tell Graves' ophthalmopathy apart from Graves' hyperthyroidism, and to predict which patients would progress to ophthalmopathy, the study relied on TCR beta repertoire signatures. In roughly 6 hyperthyroidism patients, the T-cell repertoires found in thyroid tissue were compared with those found in blood. Broad study findings and their caveats: Sample size was not predetermined statistically, and investigators were not blinded to group allocation. In validation, the model predicted ophthalmopathy progression with about 70% sensitivity and roughly 72% specificity; some 13 predicted patients were CT-confirmed with GO in a median of about 7.1 months. Most of the expanded thyroid clonotypes with a frequency above 0.001 were also detected in blood, and it was suggested that the thyroid immune response may be reflected by blood repertoires. In cross-validation, the 13-signature model distinguished ophthalmopathy from stable hyperthyroidism with approximately 90% sensitivity and over 81% specificity, while in the test set the corresponding values were approximately 80% and 75%.

The germline V gene sets CDR1 to SQVTM and CDR2 to ANQGSEA. There are 12 amino acids in the CDR3, from cysteine to phenylalanine inclusive. Left in the record is the CDR3 DNA by itself, 36 bases read in frame from the first base. Trimming takes 4 bases from V and 6 bases from J, and the germline ends sit 12 bases apart. TCR beta CDR3 regions were amplified from RNA transcripts for repertoire sequencing. The first round of RT-PCR was done with HTBI primers and the Qiagen OneStep RT-PCR kit, and was followed by a second round of multiplex PCR, then size selection and purification. Libraries were sequenced on an Illumina HiSeq2000 using paired-end 100 bp reads. As for the authors' bioinformatics: SOAPnuke was used for read processing, and reads with adapters, uncalled bases, a mean Phred below 15, or no exact constant-primer or identifier match were discarded. COPE v1.2.5 was used to merge the high-quality paired reads. Clonotypes were defined as unique nucleotide sequences and were aligned to IMGT TRB V, D and J references using MiTCR v1.1. Only V-J combinations with frequency above 0.0001 were analysed, covering about 99% of repertoires. For each V-J combination, a TCR clonal expansion and chaos score was defined as F50 clonal expansion divided by the chaos observed in the TCRdist matrix. Welch's t-statistics and random forest were used to reduce the features to 10 to 15 V-J combinations, which were then used as input to a naive Bayes classifier. Thyroid-blood repertoire similarity was quantified with the Morisita-Horn index. TCRdb redid the processing of the public reads, applying fastp at Q25 and MiXCR, and retained in-frame beta chains. Records with the same CDR3 protein are collapsed into one entry carrying the most frequent genes and DNA. TCRdb's processing, not the authors' own work, is the source of the V and J calls. In this sample the table shows around 670,000 distinct CDR3 sequences, approximately 40% of which occur a single time. 40% to 45% of the sample lies in the top ten.

Ophthalmopathy patients had moderately to severely active disease, Clinical Activity Score of at least 3, NOSPECS grade of at least 4, and disease duration under 3 months. Patients were excluded if they had other autoimmune diseases, uncontrolled infections, pregnancy or lactation. Diagnosis relied on clinical symptoms, serum thyroxine, TRAb, thyroid ultrasound and orbital computed tomography. PBMCs were isolated from about 10 ml of fresh peripheral blood by Ficoll-Paque density gradient centrifugation. Trizol reagent was used to extract the total RNA, and its quality was then checked on an Agilent 2100 Bioanalyzer. The table lists this clonotype with many counts. Its binding antigen is unknown. No much larger clone is present one base from it, and per-base qualities are unavailable.

The receptor chain draws on TRBV29-1 and TRBJ1-2; possibly the D gene is TRBD1, per 5 matching bases. The sequenced sample was peripheral blood. The clonotype comes from an adult man with Graves' ophthalmopathy. CDR3 region: CSVVTGVDGYTF. The DNA sequence is as follows: TGCAGCGTTGTCACGGGGGTCGATGGCTACACCTTC.